This paragraph covers one TCR beta chain sequence. Original processing methods: Estimates of nucleated cell counts were drawn from the amplification of reference gene primers. Sequencing used immunoSEQ multiplex PCR; TCRdb keeps in-frame clones, though not all of them. V, J and clone size were drawn from that table, and D and trimming were deduced from the DNA. The table lists approximately 220,000 clones, roughly 80% of them singletons. This sample is drawn from a study of blood T cell repertoires in COVID-19. The wider study: Researchers got acute and convalescent COVID-19 samples from the United States, Italy and Spain. From T cells, B-cell-depleted T cells, or PBMCs came the material, which was cDNA or gDNA.

CDR1 SGHRS and CDR2 YFSETQ come from the germline V gene. The CDR3 spans 16 residues. The V and J ends lost 0 bases and 1 base respectively, with 13 bases between them. This TCR was recovered from a woman aged 40 to 49 with active or convalescent COVID-19. Sequences were obtained from peripheral blood. This rearrangement joins TRBV5-1 to TRBJ1-1, with D possibly matching TRBD1 (5 bases). This chain's CDR3 is CASSLDRLDRNTEAFF. CDR3 sequence (DNA): TGCGCCAGCAGCTTGGATCGTCTTGACAGGAACACTGAAGCTTTCTTT.